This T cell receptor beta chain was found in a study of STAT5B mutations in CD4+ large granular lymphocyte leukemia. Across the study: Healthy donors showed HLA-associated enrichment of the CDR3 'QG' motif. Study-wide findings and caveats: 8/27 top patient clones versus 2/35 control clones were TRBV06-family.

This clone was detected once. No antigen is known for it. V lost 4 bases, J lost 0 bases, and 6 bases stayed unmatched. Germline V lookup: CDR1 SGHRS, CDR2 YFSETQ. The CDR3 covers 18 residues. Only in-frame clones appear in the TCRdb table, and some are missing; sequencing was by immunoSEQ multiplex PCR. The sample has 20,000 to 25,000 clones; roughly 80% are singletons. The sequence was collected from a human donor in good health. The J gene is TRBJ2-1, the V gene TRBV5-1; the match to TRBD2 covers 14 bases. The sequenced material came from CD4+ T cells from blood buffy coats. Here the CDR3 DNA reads TGCGCCAGCAGCAAGGGACTAGCGGGAGTCAACTCCTACAATGAGCAGTTCTTC. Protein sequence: CASSKGLAGVNSYNEQFF.